One and the same sample provided the 9 T cell receptor beta chains below, sequenced in a study of blood T cell repertoires in COVID-19. Data came from immunoSEQ multiplex PCR; TCRdb stores just in-frame clones and leaves some out. The top ten hold less than 3.5% of the sample, which has 300,000 or so clones, roughly nine tenths seen once. The sequenced sample consisted of PBMCs or T cells enriched from blood (not recorded which). The receptors were sampled from a woman in her 50s who had been exposed to COVID-19.

The rearrangement links TRBV30 to TRBJ2-1, with D possibly being TRBD2 (6 bases). Trimming pared 8 bases from V and 4 bases from J, leaving 18 bases between. Germline assignment: CDR1 GTSNPN and CDR2 SVGIG (reference sequence). The CDR3 length is 14 residues. CDR3 sequence reads: CAARAGRPYNEQFF. The CDR3 DNA sequence: TGTGCCGCCCGGGCGGGGAGGCCGTACAATGAGCAGTTCTTC.

The rearrangement uses TRBV5-5 and TRBJ2-4; tentative D call: TRBD2 (6 bases). The CDR3 runs to 17 residues. Germline CDR1 reads SGHKS; CDR2 reads YYEKEE (reference sequence). Between the trimmed V and J ends, which lost 0 bases and 1 base, there was a span of 14 bases. The chain's CDR3 is CASSLVRGFEAKNIQYF. CDR3 nucleotide sequence: TGTGCCAGCAGCTTGGTTCGGGGGTTCGAGGCCAAAAACATTCAGTACTTC.

The chain employs TRBV18 and TRBJ2-1; D not certain. The CDR3 has 14 residues. The germline V and J ends were trimmed by 1 base and 10 bases, with 14 bases remaining between them. Per the germline V gene, CDR1 is KGHSH and CDR2 is LQKENI. The CDR3 reads CASSPQNSPSEQFF. CDR3 nucleotides: TGTGCCAGCTCACCACAGAACTCCCCCTCCGAGCAGTTCTTC.

The V gene is TRBV28, the J gene TRBJ2-7; a possible D gene is TRBD2 (6 bases). The germline V gene encodes CDR1 MDHEN and CDR2 SYDVKM. V was trimmed by 6 bases and J by 0 bases, leaving 12 bases between them. The CDR3 consists of 14 residues. The CDR3 spells CASSWGVSSYEQYF. CDR3 DNA sequence: TGTGCCAGCAGCTGGGGGGTGAGCTCCTACGAGCAGTACTTC. The full variable domain, completed using reference TRBV28 and TRBJ2-7, is DVKVTQSSRYLVKRTGEKVFLECVQDMDHENMFWYRQDPGLGLRLIYFSYDVKMKEKGDIPEGYSVSREKKERFSLILESASTNQTSMYLCASSWGVSSYEQYFGPGTRLTVT.

The rearrangement links TRBV11-2 to TRBJ2-5; TRBD2 matches 9 bases. Germline CDR1 reads SGHAT; CDR2 reads FQNNGV. V shed 1 base, J shed 4 bases, and the junction held 7 bases outside the gene matches. The CDR3 spans 16 residues. CDR3 sequence reads: CASSLVSRGGGETQYF. The CDR3 DNA is TGTGCCAGCAGCTTAGTTTCGCGGGGGGGCGGAGAGACCCAGTACTTC.

This CDR3 is CASSPPGTSNTEAFF. The CDR3 region has the DNA TGCGCCAGCAGTCCCCCAGGGACATCGAACACTGAAGCTTTCTTT. V and J are TRBV5-1 and TRBJ1-1; D possibly corresponds to TRBD1 (6 bases). The length of the CDR3 is 15 residues. The germline V and J ends were trimmed by 5 bases and 1 base, with 15 bases remaining between them. CDR1 SGHRS and CDR2 YFSETQ come from the germline V gene.

V usage is TRBV7-8 and J usage is TRBJ1-2; 9 nucleotides line up with TRBD1. This CDR3 contains 14 residues. After removal of 4 bases from V and 8 bases from J, the junction contained 8 bases not matched to a gene. From germline, CDR1 is SGHVS and CDR2 FQNEAQ. The CDR3 region is CASSSDRGDGGYTF. CDR3 in DNA: TGTGCCAGCAGCTCTGACAGGGGGGATGGGGGCTACACCTTC. The whole variable domain, filled in from reference TRBV7-8 and TRBJ1-2, reads GAGVSQSPRYKVAKRGQDVALRCDPISGHVSLFWYQQALGQGPEFLTYFQNEAQLDKSGLPSDRFFAERPEGSVSTLKIQRTQQEDSAVYLCASSSDRGDGGYTFGSGTRLTVV.

The rearrangement uses TRBV19 and TRBJ1-5; D unclear. This CDR3 is built from 15 residues. Germline V lookup: CDR1 LNHDA, CDR2 SQIVND (reference sequence). V was clipped by 4 bases and J by 2 bases, with 12 bases between them. The CDR3 spells CASSNQRLGNQPQHF. The CDR3, as DNA: TGTGCCAGTAGTAATCAGCGGTTGGGCAATCAGCCCCAGCATTTT.

The J gene is TRBJ1-2, the V gene TRBV6-5; a possible D gene is TRBD1 (6 bases). The CDR3 length is 14 residues. Germline V lookup: CDR1 MNHEY, CDR2 SVGAGI. V lost 6 bases and J 9 bases, leaving 20 bases between the germline ends. The CDR3 protein is CASSMGAQGTSYTF. CDR3 sequence (DNA): TGTGCCAGCAGCATGGGGGCACAGGGAACGAGCTACACCTTC.